Reported below is one T cell receptor beta chain. In the source study's methods: Scientists estimated how many nucleated cells there were by amplifying reference gene primers. The protocol was immunoSEQ multiplex PCR, while the TCRdb copy is restricted to in-frame clones and leaves out a portion. V, J and clone size are taken as reported in that table, and D and trimming were inferred from the DNA itself. The sample holds approximately 98,000 clones, 88% seen once. This sample was taken from a study of blood T cell repertoires in COVID-19. Looking at the study overall: The cDNA or gDNA used as material had been derived from T cells, B-cell-depleted T cells, or PBMCs.

The sequence derives from a human donor in a cohort sampled during active COVID-19. The sample consisted of peripheral blood.

The CDR3 is CASSPLRGMIRTEAFF. The CDR3 nucleotides are TGCGCCAGCAGCCCCTTGCGGGGGATGATCAGGACTGAAGCTTTCTTT. The genes are TRBV4-1 and TRBJ1-1; perhaps TRBD1 as D (5 bases). The ends were cut back, 4 bases at V and 5 bases at J, with 20 bases in the middle. CDR3 length equals 16 residues. Germline-derived CDR1 and CDR2 are MGHRA and YSYEKL.